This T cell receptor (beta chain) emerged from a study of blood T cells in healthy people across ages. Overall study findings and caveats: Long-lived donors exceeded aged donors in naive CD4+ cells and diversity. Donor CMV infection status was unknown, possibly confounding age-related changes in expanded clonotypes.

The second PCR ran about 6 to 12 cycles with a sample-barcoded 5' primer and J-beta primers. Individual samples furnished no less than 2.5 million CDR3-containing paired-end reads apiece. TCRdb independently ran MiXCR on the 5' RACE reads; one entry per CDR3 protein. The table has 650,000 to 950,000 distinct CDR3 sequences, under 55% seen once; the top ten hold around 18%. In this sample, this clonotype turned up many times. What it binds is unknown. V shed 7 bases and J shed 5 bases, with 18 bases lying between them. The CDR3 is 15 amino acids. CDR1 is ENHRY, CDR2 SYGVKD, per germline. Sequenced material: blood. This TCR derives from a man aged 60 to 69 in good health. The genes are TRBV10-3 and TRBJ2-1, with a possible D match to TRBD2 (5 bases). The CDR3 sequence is CAIKAATRTDNEQFF. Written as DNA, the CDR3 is TGTGCCATCAAGGCCGCAACTAGGACCGACAATGAGCAGTTCTTC.